These 23 T cell receptor beta chains were all obtained from the same sample, sequenced in a study of human T cells and chemical hapten exposure. TCRdb reprocessed the RACE reads via MiXCR and lists one record per CDR3 protein. The data contain some 350,000 distinct CDR3 sequences, just under 6.5% of them singletons. The time point here: patch test 2, 6 weeks after DPC sensitization. Described treatment: therapeutic diphenylcyclopropenone sensitization with weekly scalp DPC. Sequences were derived from whole blood, sampled in connection with sensitization to the hapten diphenylcyclopropenone (DPC). These receptors were obtained from a woman between 18 and 29 years old with alopecia areata. Some clones in this sample may be carry-over from other donors' samples.

This clonotype was picked up many times. V and J are TRBV4-1 and TRBJ1-5; D call uncertain. The CDR3 loop spans 16 amino acids. The germline gives CDR1 MGHRA, CDR2 YSYEKL. Trimming shortened V by 1 base and J by 3 bases, and 13 bases separated the two germline ends. In DNA form, the CDR3 reads TGCGCCAGCAGCCAAGGAGGGTTGAGAGACAATCAGCCCCAGCATTTT. Translated, it gives CASSQGGLRDNQPQHF.

This chain links TRBV28 with TRBJ2-1, with 11 bases lining up with TRBD2. CDR3 size: 15 residues. Trimming at V came to 2 bases and at J to 9 bases, leaving 6 bases not matched to a gene. CDR1 MDHEN and CDR2 SYDVKM come from the germline V gene. The CDR3 DNA is TGTGCCAGCAGTTTAGGGATAGCGGGGGGGAGTGAGCAGTTCTTC. This gives the protein CASSLGIAGGSEQFF.

The V gene is TRBV6-5, the J gene TRBJ2-1; D is unclear. The CDR3 sequence is 14 residues long. Germline CDR1 MNHEY, CDR2 SVGAGI. V was pared by 5 bases and J by 1 base, with 9 bases between. The chain's CDR3 is CASSLGNSYNEQFF. The DNA for the CDR3 is TGTGCCAGCAGTCTCGGAAATTCCTACAATGAGCAGTTCTTC.

This clonotype was recorded at least ten times. This chain connects TRBV28 to TRBJ1-1, with D perhaps matching TRBD1 (5 bases). Germline V gene sequence: CDR1 MDHEN, CDR2 SYDVKM. V lost 6 bases and J 4 bases, leaving 15 bases between the germline ends. The CDR3 runs to 14 residues. Here the CDR3 reads CASSYGTRGTEAFF. Written as DNA, the CDR3 is TGTGCCAGCAGCTATGGGACGCGGGGCACTGAAGCTTTCTTT.

The chain has TRBV7-9 and TRBJ2-2, with D uncertain. V lost 4 bases to trimming and J lost 3 bases, with 12 bases between them. Germline CDR1 reads SEHNR; CDR2 reads FQNEAQ (reference sequence). The CDR3 runs to 15 residues. CDR3: CASSSEVQDTGELFF. The CDR3 DNA reads as TGTGCCAGCAGCTCAGAGGTTCAGGACACCGGGGAGCTGTTTTTT.

The gene calls are TRBV5-6 and TRBJ1-6, with no clear D. Germline loops: CDR1 SGHDT, CDR2 YYEEEE. The V and J ends lost 7 bases and 6 bases respectively, with 8 bases between them. The CDR3 has 12 residues. CDR3 sequence: CASGGLNSPLHF. The CDR3 DNA sequence: TGTGCCAGCGGCGGCCTTAATTCACCCCTCCACTTT.

The chain uses TRBV20-1 and TRBJ2-1; TRBD2 matches 10 bases. The V gene's germline CDR1 is DFQATT and CDR2 SNEGSKA (reference sequence). Trimming at V came to 5 bases and at J to 4 bases, leaving 11 bases not matched to a gene. This CDR3 is built from 16 residues. The CDR3 nucleotides are TGCAGTGCTCTATCCCGGGGAGCGGGGGGGTACAATGAGCAGTTCTTC. It translates to CSALSRGAGGYNEQFF.

This clonotype came up a few times. The chain links TRBV6-2 or TRBV6-3 to TRBJ1-2, with D unresolved. The CDR3 runs to 11 residues. V was cut by 7 bases and J by 7 bases, with 10 bases left in between. From germline, CDR1 is MNHEY and CDR2 SVGEGT. CDR3 loop: CASTRGSGYTF. Here the CDR3 DNA reads TGTGCCAGCACTAGAGGGTCTGGCTACACCTTC.

This clonotype was seen many times. The gene calls are TRBV12-3 or TRBV12-4 and TRBJ1-3; D gene ambiguous. Trimming took off 8 bases at V and 4 bases at J, with 9 bases between the two ends. The CDR3 length is 12 residues. CDR3 sequence reads: CASHNRGNTIYF. The CDR3 nucleotides are TGTGCCAGCCACAACCGGGGAAACACCATATATTTT.

This clonotype was observed many times. The chain combines TRBV4-1 with TRBJ1-3, with D uncertain. Trimming removed 0 bases at V and 0 bases at J, with 15 bases between. This CDR3 has 18 residues. Germline CDR1 is MGHRA and CDR2 is YSYEKL. The CDR3 reads CASSQDPGRTYSGNTIYF. CDR3 DNA: TGCGCCAGCAGCCAAGATCCGGGCAGGACCTACTCTGGAAACACCATATATTTT.

CDR3 residues: CASSYYVGTVVVDTEAFF. CDR3 sequence (DNA): TGTGCCAGCAGTTACTACGTAGGTACAGTCGTTGTGGACACTGAAGCTTTCTTT. The chain joins TRBV6-6 to TRBJ1-1; no clear D gene. Trimming removed 1 base from V and 3 bases from J, with 21 bases in between. This CDR3 has 18 amino acids. Germline V CDR1 and CDR2: MNHNY, SVGAGI (reference sequence).

This chain uses TRBV21-1 with TRBJ1-1. TRBV21-1 represents a pseudogene. This CDR3 is 14 amino acids long. The CDR3, as DNA: TGTGCCAGCAGCAGGAGCGCGTGCCACACTGAAGCTTTCTTT. Translated, it gives CASSRSACHTEAFF.

The J gene is TRBJ2-7, the V gene TRBV5-1, with 9 positions matching TRBD1. Looked up from germline, CDR1 is SGHRS and CDR2 is YFSETQ. V lost 2 bases to trimming and J lost 6 bases; unmatched junction nucleotides: 9. This CDR3 spans 15 amino acids. The chain's CDR3 is CASSLIGTGMVEQYF. The CDR3 region has the DNA TGCGCCAGCAGCTTAATCGGGACAGGGATGGTCGAGCAGTACTTC.

This clonotype showed up just a few times. The genes are TRBV7-8 and TRBJ2-7, with TRBD2 matching 7 bases. Germline loops: CDR1 SGHVS, CDR2 FQNEAQ. This CDR3 has 14 residues. V lost 5 bases and J lost 3; bases outside the gene matches: 7. For the CDR3, the DNA is TGTGCCAGCAGCGGAGTGCGGGGGAACTACGAGCAGTACTTC. Encoded protein: CASSGVRGNYEQYF. Combining the CDR3 with reference TRBV7-8 and TRBJ2-7 gives the whole variable domain GAGVSQSPRYKVAKRGQDVALRCDPISGHVSLFWYQQALGQGPEFLTYFQNEAQLDKSGLPSDRFFAERPEGSVSTLKIQRTQQEDSAVYLCASSGVRGNYEQYFGPGTRLTVT.

This clonotype was recorded many times. The chain joins TRBV3-1 to TRBJ1-6; TRBD1 aligns across 8 bases. The CDR3 totals 14 residues. Trimming at V came to 8 bases and at J to 10 bases, leaving 10 bases not matched to a gene. CDR1 is LGHDT, CDR2 YNNKEL, per germline (reference sequence). The CDR3 region has the DNA TGTGCCAGCGCAGGGACAGGCGAAGGCTCACCCCTCCACTTT. Encoded protein: CASAGTGEGSPLHF.

This clonotype appeared many times. CDR3 in DNA: TGTGCCAGCTCCCCGAGTAGACCTCCGAATTCACCCCTCCACTTT. Its protein is CASSPSRPPNSPLHF. The chain recombines TRBV18 with TRBJ1-6; D not certain. Germline loops: CDR1 KGHSH, CDR2 LQKENI. The CDR3 consists of 15 residues. V was cut by 6 bases and J by 7 bases, with 16 bases left in between. The whole variable domain, remainder taken from reference TRBV18 and TRBJ1-6, is NAGVMQNPRHLVRRRGQEARLRCSPMKGHSHVYWYRQLPEEGLKFMVYLQKENIIDESGMPKERFSAEFPKEGPSILRIQQVVRGDSAAYFCASSPSRPPNSPLHFGNGTRLTVT.

The table lists this clonotype with a few counts. The rearrangement uses TRBV29-1 and TRBJ2-4; weak D call: TRBD2 (6 bases). Germline V gene sequence: CDR1 SQVTM, CDR2 ANQGSEA. The CDR3 contains 14 residues. Deletions cut 4 bases from V and 3 bases from J, with 13 bases between. CDR3 sequence (DNA): TGCAGCGTTGTGGGGGGTAGGGACAAAAACATTCAGTACTTC. Encoded protein: CSVVGGRDKNIQYF.

This clonotype was detected only a few times. The chain employs TRBV10-3 and TRBJ2-7; D is ambiguous. This CDR3 has 12 residues. CDR1 is ENHRY, CDR2 SYGVKD, per germline. Trimming pared 8 bases from V and 2 bases from J, leaving 10 bases between. The CDR3 here is CAIPENPYEQYF. The CDR3, as DNA: TGTGCCATCCCGGAAAATCCCTACGAGCAGTACTTC.

This clonotype was seen a few times. This sequence joins TRBV27 and TRBJ1-1; no definite D call. This CDR3 has 12 residues. Looked up from germline, CDR1 is MNHEY and CDR2 is SMNVEV (reference sequence). Trimming stripped 8 bases from V and 4 bases from J, with 11 bases between. The CDR3 DNA sequence: TGTGCCAGCGCTACAGTGGCCACTGAAGCTTTCTTT. This gives the protein CASATVATEAFF.

Many counts were recorded for this clonotype. The CDR3 region has the DNA TGCAGTGCCAGGACAGGGGGGCCCCGGAAGGGTGGCTACACCTTC. It specifies CSARTGGPRKGGYTF. This chain connects TRBV20-1 to TRBJ1-2, with 10 bases fitting TRBD1. The J segment lost 7 bases and the V segment lost 6 bases, leaving 14 bases of the junction unmatched. Germline CDR1 and CDR2: DFQATT and SNEGSKA (reference sequence). The CDR3 is 15 amino acids.

The CDR3 coding sequence is TGTGCCAGCAGTTTAATGGGGGCGCGTGATGAAAAACTGTTTTTT. The encoded protein is CASSLMGARDEKLFF. The chain employs TRBV12-3 or TRBV12-4 and TRBJ1-4; TRBD1 might be the D (6 bases). V lost 2 bases, J lost 6 bases, and 13 bases lay in between. The CDR3 runs to 15 residues.

This clonotype was detected many times. V gene TRBV3-1 combines with J gene TRBJ2-5; no clear D gene. Germline lookup yields CDR1 LGHDT and CDR2 YNNKEL (reference sequence). Trimming removed 0 bases at V and 5 bases at J, with 4 bases between. This CDR3 is 12 amino acids long. The CDR3 region has the DNA TGTGCCAGCAGCCAAGAACGGGAGACCCAGTACTTC. Translated: CASSQERETQYF.

The chain couples TRBV20-1 to TRBJ2-2; 8 nucleotides agree with TRBD1. V lost 5 bases and J lost 4; bases outside the gene matches: 12. CDR1 is DFQATT, CDR2 SNEGSKA, per germline (reference sequence). The CDR3 covers 16 residues. The CDR3 loop reads CSAPAGTGRGTGELFF. CDR3 in DNA: TGCAGTGCTCCCGCGGGGACAGGTCGAGGCACCGGGGAGCTGTTTTTT.